The text below deals with one T cell receptor beta chain. Its antigen is unknown. The germline gives CDR1 DFQATT, CDR2 SNEGSKA (reference sequence). The CDR3 loop spans 11 amino acids. The sample is drawn from a study of T cells after yellow fever vaccination. General study results and limits: High-abundance clonotypes from the bulk population could contaminate FACS-sorted repertoires.

TCRdb re-called the 5' RACE reads through MiXCR, storing one row per CDR3 protein. The table lists about 360,000 distinct CDR3 sequences, 6% to 8% of them singletons. This chain joins TRBV20-1 and TRBJ2-7; 7 bases align to TRBD2. This clonotype was sampled from a man between 25 and 39 years old who received the YFV17D yellow fever vaccine. Source: PBMCs, taken 5 days after the yellow fever booster vaccination. The CDR3 loop is CGGGDGYEQYF. CDR3 bases: TGCGGTGGGGGGGACGGGTACGAGCAGTACTTC.